This TCR beta chain emerged from a study of blood T cell repertoires in COVID-19. Germline V gene data show CDR1 as GTSNPN and CDR2 as SVGIG (reference sequence). After removal of 1 base from V and 3 bases from J, the junction contained 10 bases not matched to a gene. This CDR3 spans 17 amino acids. Per the study methods: Estimation of nucleated cell counts relied on the amplification of reference gene primers. Clones were sequenced by immunoSEQ multiplex PCR, and TCRdb holds only the in-frame ones, with some missing. D and trimming come from the DNA, and the V and J calls and clone size come from that table. Here the sample spans some 150,000 clones, 80% to 90% being singletons.

Input material: peripheral blood. The chain carries TRBV30 and TRBJ2-3; 10 bases are shared with TRBD1. The clonotype originates from a woman aged 55-70 years with COVID-19, enrolled during active disease. DNA for the CDR3: TGTGCCTGGAGTGCGGGACAGGGGAGTCTTTTGACAGATACGCAGTATTTT. It yields the protein CAWSAGQGSLLTDTQYF.